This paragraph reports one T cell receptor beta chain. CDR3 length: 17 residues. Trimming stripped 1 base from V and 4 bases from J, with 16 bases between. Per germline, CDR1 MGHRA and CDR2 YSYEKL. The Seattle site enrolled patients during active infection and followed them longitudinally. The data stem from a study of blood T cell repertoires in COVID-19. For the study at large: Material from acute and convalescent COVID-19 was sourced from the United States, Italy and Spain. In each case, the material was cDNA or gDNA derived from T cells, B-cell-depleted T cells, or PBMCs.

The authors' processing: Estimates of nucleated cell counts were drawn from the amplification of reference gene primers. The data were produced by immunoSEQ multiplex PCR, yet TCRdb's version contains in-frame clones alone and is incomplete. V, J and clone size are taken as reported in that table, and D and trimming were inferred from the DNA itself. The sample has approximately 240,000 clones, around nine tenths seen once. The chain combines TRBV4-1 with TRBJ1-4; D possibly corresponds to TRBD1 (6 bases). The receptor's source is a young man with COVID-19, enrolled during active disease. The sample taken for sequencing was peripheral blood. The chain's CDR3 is CASSQVWKTGRNEKLFF. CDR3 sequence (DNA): TGCGCCAGCAGCCAAGTGTGGAAGACAGGCCGTAATGAAAAACTGTTTTTT.